A selection of T cell receptor beta chains follows, all from one sample in a study of blood T cell repertoires in COVID-19. Some clones are missing from TCRdb's copy, which holds only in-frame ones; the method was immunoSEQ multiplex PCR. The data contain about 59,000 clones, 91% of them singletons. The sample consisted of peripheral blood. These receptor sequences come from a human donor in a cohort sampled during active COVID-19. The CDR3 runs from the conserved cysteine through the conserved F or W. D genes are given only for firm matches. Not all rows give a size; the values are once, few, many and, for expanded clones, a class.

cdr3_length: 11
d_call: .
j_call: TRBJ2-7
v_call: TRBV7-9
clone_size: few
cdr3_aa: CASSPALEQYF
cdr3_nt: TGTGCCAGCAGCCCCGCACTCGAGCAGTACTTC

cdr3_length: 16
d_call: .
j_call: TRBJ2-3
v_call: TRBV4-1
clone_size: .
cdr3_aa: CASSQGHMVSTDTQYF
cdr3_nt: TGCGCCAGCAGCCAAGGTCACATGGTTAGCACAGATACGCAGTATTTT

cdr3_length: 14
d_call: TRBD1
j_call: TRBJ2-5
v_call: TRBV18
clone_size: .
cdr3_aa: CASSPTGSQETQYF
cdr3_nt: TGTGCCAGCTCACCGACAGGGTCCCAAGAGACCCAGTACTTC

cdr3_length: 14
d_call: .
j_call: TRBJ2-2
v_call: TRBV27
clone_size: once
cdr3_aa: CASSFSGATGELFF
cdr3_nt: TGTGCCAGCAGCTTTAGCGGAGCCACCGGGGAGCTGTTTTTT

cdr3_length: 16
d_call: .
j_call: TRBJ2-2
v_call: TRBV7-3
clone_size: .
cdr3_aa: CASSLLSGEDTGELFF
cdr3_nt: TGTGCCAGCAGCTTACTCTCGGGGGAGGACACCGGGGAGCTGTTTTTT

cdr3_length: 15
d_call: .
j_call: TRBJ1-3
v_call: TRBV19
clone_size: .
cdr3_aa: CASSKSRVSGNTIYF
cdr3_nt: TGTGCCAGTAGTAAATCCCGGGTCTCTGGAAACACCATATATTTT

cdr3_length: 15
d_call: TRBD1
j_call: TRBJ2-3
v_call: TRBV15
clone_size: .
cdr3_aa: CATSRPGQGAYTQYF
cdr3_nt: TGTGCCACCAGCCGACCCGGACAGGGGGCTTATACGCAGTATTTT

cdr3_length: 18
d_call: TRBD1
j_call: TRBJ1-6
v_call: TRBV18
clone_size: .
cdr3_aa: CASSSSLATGQSGSPLHF
cdr3_nt: TGTGCCAGCTCATCGTCCCTCGCAACGGGACAGTCTGGGTCACCCCTCCACTTT

cdr3_length: 17
d_call: .
j_call: TRBJ2-3
v_call: TRBV2
clone_size: once
cdr3_aa: CAYSTGGLLQFIDTQYF
cdr3_nt: TGTGCGTACAGCACCGGTGGGCTGCTGCAGTTCATCGATACGCAGTATTTT

cdr3_length: 14
d_call: TRBD1
j_call: TRBJ2-3
v_call: TRBV7-3
clone_size: .
cdr3_aa: CASSSSDRAVTQYF
cdr3_nt: TGTGCCAGCAGCTCGTCGGACAGGGCGGTTACGCAGTATTTT

cdr3_length: 13
d_call: .
j_call: TRBJ1-2
v_call: TRBV18
clone_size: few
cdr3_aa: CASSQSSNYGYTF
cdr3_nt: TGTGCCAGCTCACAAAGCTCTAACTATGGCTACACCTTC

cdr3_length: 13
d_call: .
j_call: TRBJ2-7
v_call: TRBV18
clone_size: .
cdr3_aa: CASSPQGFYEQYF
cdr3_nt: TGTGCCAGCTCACCTCAGGGATTCTACGAGCAGTACTTC

cdr3_length: 18
d_call: TRBD2
j_call: TRBJ2-2
v_call: TRBV4-3
clone_size: .
cdr3_aa: CASSQERLAPLNTGELFF
cdr3_nt: TGCGCCAGCAGCCAAGAAAGACTAGCGCCACTGAACACCGGGGAGCTGTTTTTT

cdr3_length: 15
d_call: TRBD1
j_call: TRBJ2-5
v_call: TRBV5-1
clone_size: .
cdr3_aa: CASSLVAGGQETQYF
cdr3_nt: TGCGCCAGCAGCTTGGTGGCAGGGGGACAAGAGACCCAGTACTTC

cdr3_length: 17
d_call: TRBD1
j_call: TRBJ2-7
v_call: TRBV7-2
clone_size: .
cdr3_aa: CASSLGRRQGTMGEQYF
cdr3_nt: TGTGCCAGCAGCTTGGGCCGGCGACAGGGTACCATGGGGGAGCAGTACTTC